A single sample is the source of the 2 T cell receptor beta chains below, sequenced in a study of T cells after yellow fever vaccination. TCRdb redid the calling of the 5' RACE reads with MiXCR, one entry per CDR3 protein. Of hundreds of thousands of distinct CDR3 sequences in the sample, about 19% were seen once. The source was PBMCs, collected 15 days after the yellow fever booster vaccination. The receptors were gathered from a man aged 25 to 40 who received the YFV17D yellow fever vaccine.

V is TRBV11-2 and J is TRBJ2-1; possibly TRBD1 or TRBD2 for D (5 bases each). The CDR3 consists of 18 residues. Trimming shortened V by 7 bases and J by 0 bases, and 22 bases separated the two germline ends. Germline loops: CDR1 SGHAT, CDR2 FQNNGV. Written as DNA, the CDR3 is TGTGCCAGCAAAAAAGCGGTCCGGGGCCCGGGCTCCTACAATGAGCAGTTCTTC. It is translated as CASKKAVRGPGSYNEQFF.

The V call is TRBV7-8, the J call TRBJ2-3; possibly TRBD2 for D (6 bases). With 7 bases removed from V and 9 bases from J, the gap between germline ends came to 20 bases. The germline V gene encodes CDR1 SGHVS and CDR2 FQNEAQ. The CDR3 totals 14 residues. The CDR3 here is CASIGNRGIDTQYF. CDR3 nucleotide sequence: TGTGCCAGCATCGGGAACCGGGGGATTGACACGCAGTATTTT.